This TCR beta chain originates from a study of naive and memory T cell subsets. Study-level findings and limits: A few larger clonotypes appeared in naive repertoires, especially CD8, possibly memory cells re-expressing CD45RA. Findings for naive and memory subsets could not be checked against ground truth. RNA-based TCR counts may shift with T cell activation and differentiation.

Germline CDR1 MNHEY, CDR2 SMNVEV (reference sequence). The CDR3 has 15 amino acids. The V end lost 5 bases, the J end lost 1 base, and 12 bases lay between the germline ends. This clonotype has at least ten counts. Its cognate antigen is unknown. Two oligonucleotides, mixed equimolar, formed the beta constant-region primer covering TRBC1 and TRBC2. Four rounds of PCR amplified the ligated cDNA using nested alpha and beta constant-region primers plus SP2. TCRdb recomputed calls from the UMI-ligation and nested PCR reads with MiXCR, one row per CDR3 protein. The table has 150,000 or so distinct CDR3 sequences, approximately 22% seen once; the top ten hold around 0.11%.

The specimen sequenced was naive CD4+ T cells from blood. This chain uses TRBV27 with TRBJ1-5, with D possibly TRBD1 on 5 matching bases. This receptor was taken from a human donor in good health. The CDR3 nucleotides are TGTGCCAGCAGTCATGCAGGGCGAAGCAATCAGCCCCAGCATTTT. This translates into CASSHAGRSNQPQHF.